A few counts support the clone carrying this T cell receptor (beta chain). CDR3 size: 15 residues. V was pared by 7 bases and J by 2 bases, with 17 bases between. The germline gives CDR1 LGHDT, CDR2 YNNKEL (reference sequence). The data originate from a study of T cells in Graves' hyperthyroidism and ophthalmopathy. RNA transcripts yielded amplified TCR beta CDR3 regions. Carried out on the TCR CDR3, a first-round RT-PCR used the HTBI primer set. TCRdb re-analysed the multiplex PCR reads in MiXCR, keeping a single row per CDR3 protein. The table has around 350,000 distinct CDR3 sequences, about 18% seen once; the top ten hold about 3.5%.

The rearrangement uses TRBV3-1 and TRBJ2-5; D may correspond to TRBD1 or TRBD2 (5 bases each). The TCR comes from a woman aged 18-29 years with Graves' hyperthyroidism. The sample comprised blood. DNA for the CDR3: TGTGCCAGCAAGGCGAGGGGTAAGGGGCAAGAGACCCAGTACTTC. Translation: CASKARGKGQETQYF.